The 12 T cell receptor beta chains listed next were all sequenced from one sample in a study of T cells in Graves' hyperthyroidism and ophthalmopathy. RNA transcripts gave rise to amplified TCR beta CDR3 regions. Researchers ran a first-round RT-PCR on the TCR CDR3 using the HTBI primer set. TCRdb re-called the multiplex PCR reads through MiXCR, storing one row per CDR3 protein. The profile shows a few hundred thousand distinct CDR3 sequences, 16% of them singletons. The material sequenced was blood. The receptors here all came from a woman aged 40 to 55 with Graves' ophthalmopathy.

The sample holds many counts of this clonotype. The chain is built from TRBV11-2 and TRBJ1-1, with a possible D match to TRBD1 (5 bases). Germline-derived CDR1 and CDR2 are SGHAT and FQNNGV. CDR3 length: 14 amino acids. V was cut by 6 bases and J by 6 bases, with 17 bases left in between. The CDR3 protein is CASRRYAGVSEAFF. The CDR3 DNA reads TGTGCCAGCAGGCGGTATGCGGGGGTCTCTGAAGCTTTCTTT.

This sequence joins TRBV24-1 and TRBJ2-3; 8 nucleotides line up with TRBD1. Germline V gene sequence: CDR1 KGHDR, CDR2 SFDVKD. J was trimmed by 3 bases and V by 4 bases; bases with no gene match: 5. This CDR3 is built from 15 residues. The CDR3 region has the DNA TGTGCCACCAGTGACACCGGACAGGGAACAGATACGCAGTATTTT. It codes for CATSDTGQGTDTQYF.

The sample holds many counts of this clonotype. This sequence joins TRBV20-1 and TRBJ2-7; 10 bases are shared with TRBD2. From germline, CDR1 is DFQATT and CDR2 SNEGSKA (reference sequence). The CDR3 runs 15 residues. Trimming cost V 0 bases and J 7 bases; bases outside gene matches: 9. The CDR3 loop reads CSARDGLAGVREQYF. The CDR3 region has the DNA TGCAGTGCTAGAGATGGTCTAGCGGGAGTTCGGGAGCAGTACTTC.

V and J are TRBV6-1 and TRBJ1-4; maybe TRBD1 (5 bases). Trimming removed 7 bases at V and 8 bases at J, with 17 bases between. This CDR3 has 14 residues. Germline-derived CDR1 and CDR2 are MNHNS and SASEGT. The CDR3 here is CASKAGRELEKLFF. CDR3 DNA sequence: TGTGCCAGCAAGGCGGGACGAGAGCTCGAAAAACTGTTTTTT.

This clonotype has ten or more counts. The chain is built from TRBV6-1 and TRBJ2-2; TRBD1 aligns across 7 bases. Looked up from germline, CDR1 is MNHNS and CDR2 is SASEGT. The CDR3 is made up of 19 amino acids. J was trimmed by 6 bases and V by 8 bases; bases with no gene match: 24. The CDR3 spells CASPGVSADRNILAGELFF. CDR3 nucleotide sequence: TGTGCCAGCCCAGGTGTTTCCGCGGACAGGAATATCTTGGCCGGGGAGCTGTTTTTT.

The chain joins TRBV5-1 to TRBJ2-1, with 12 positions matching TRBD2. The length of the CDR3 is 18 residues. J was trimmed by 0 bases and V by 4 bases; bases with no gene match: 8. CDR1 and CDR2 (germline): SGHRS, YFSETQ. As DNA, the CDR3 is TGCGCCAGCAGCGTCACTAGCGGGGGGCCCAGCTCCTACAATGAGCAGTTCTTC. It is translated as CASSVTSGGPSSYNEQFF. The full variable domain, in which reference TRBV5-1 and TRBJ2-1 provide the parts outside the CDR3, is KAGVTQTPRYLIKTRGQQVTLSCSPISGHRSVSWYQQTPGQGLQFLFEYFSETQRNKGNFPGRFSGRQFSNSRSEMNVSTLELGDSALYLCASSVTSGGPSSYNEQFFGPGTRLTVL.

This clonotype was seen a handful of times. The V call is TRBV20-1, the J call TRBJ2-3; weak D call: TRBD2 (5 bases). From germline, CDR1 is DFQATT and CDR2 SNEGSKA (reference sequence). The length of the CDR3 is 14 residues. The V gene lost 6 bases and the J gene lost 2 bases, with 15 bases spanning the gap. CDR3 protein: CSALREPDTDTQYF. For the CDR3, the DNA is TGCAGTGCCCTAAGGGAGCCAGACACAGATACGCAGTATTTT.

This chain uses TRBV4-1 with TRBJ2-7; D might be TRBD2 (6 bases). The V gene lost 2 bases and the J gene lost 0 bases, with 11 bases spanning the gap. CDR1 and CDR2 (germline): MGHRA, YSYEKL. This CDR3 has 15 residues. CDR3 protein: CASSQRDSNSYEQYF. As DNA, the CDR3 is TGCGCCAGCAGCCAACGGGACTCCAACTCCTACGAGCAGTACTTC.

The chain uses TRBV5-1 and TRBJ2-1; possible D gene TRBD2, 6 bases. CDR1 is SGHRS, CDR2 YFSETQ, per germline. The CDR3 has 15 amino acids. V was pared by 0 bases and J by 2 bases, with 9 bases between. The CDR3 DNA sequence: TGCGCCAGCAGCTTGGGAGGGGAGGCCTACAATGAGCAGTTCTTC. Residues: CASSLGGEAYNEQFF.

This clonotype was seen many times. The rearrangement links TRBV18 to TRBJ2-3; the D is unclear. The CDR3 covers 12 residues. V lost 5 bases and J lost 5, with 8 bases in between. Germline CDR1 is KGHSH and CDR2 is LQKENI. In nucleotides, the CDR3 is TGTGCCAGCTCAACTCCACAAGATACGCAGTATTTT. It encodes CASSTPQDTQYF.

This clonotype has only a few counts. The V gene is TRBV28, the J gene TRBJ1-5; D is unclear. Germline V gene lookup returns CDR1 MDHEN and CDR2 SYDVKM. The CDR3 extends over 13 amino acids. The V end was cut by 4 bases, the J end by 3 bases, with 7 bases between. The CDR3 DNA reads as TGTGCCAGCAGTTGGCAGGTCAATCAGCCCCAGCATTTT. Its protein product is CASSWQVNQPQHF. Together with reference TRBV28 and TRBJ1-5, the CDR3 gives the full variable domain: DVKVTQSSRYLVKRTGEKVFLECVQDMDHENMFWYRQDPGLGLRLIYFSYDVKMKEKGDIPEGYSVSREKKERFSLILESASTNQTSMYLCASSWQVNQPQHFGDGTRLSIL.

This clonotype was counted at least ten times. The chain uses TRBV5-1 and TRBJ2-7; 10 bases line up with TRBD2. Germline-derived CDR1 and CDR2 are SGHRS and YFSETQ. The junction had 9 bases not matched to a gene; V was cut back by 4 bases and J by 2 bases. The CDR3 consists of 16 residues. CDR3 region: CASSPPLSGRAYEQYF. CDR3 bases: TGCGCCAGCAGCCCCCCCTTGAGCGGGAGGGCCTACGAGCAGTACTTC.